Following are 10 T cell receptor beta chains from one sample sequenced in a study of patients and donors after allogeneic stem cell transplantation. TCRdb used MiXCR to reprocess the RT-PCR reads, holding one entry per CDR3 protein. The sample lists roughly 960,000 distinct CDR3 sequences, about a sixth seen once, with roughly 6.4% in the top ten. The specimen sequenced was blood, either unsorted or a sorted T cell fraction (not recorded which). Receptors were obtained from a human donor who was either an allogeneic HSCT recipient or a stem cell or donor lymphocyte infusion donor (not recorded which). It is not recorded whose cells these are; they may come from a transplant donor.

This clonotype was seen more than once but under ten times. V is TRBV12-3 or TRBV12-4 and J is TRBJ2-1; D not certain. This CDR3 has 16 amino acids. Trimming left V 6 bases short and J 0 bases short, with 15 bases between. Here the CDR3 DNA reads TGTGCCAGCAGATCCGGTGGGAAGCACTCCTACAATGAGCAGTTCTTC. It is translated as CASRSGGKHSYNEQFF.

This sequence joins TRBV4-3 and TRBJ2-3, with 10 bases matching TRBD1. The ends lost 1 base at V and 3 bases at J; junction bases unmatched: 4. Germline assignment: CDR1 LGHNA and CDR2 YSLEER. The CDR3 is made up of 16 amino acids. CDR3: CASSQGTGGFTDTQYF. The CDR3 region has the DNA TGCGCCAGCAGCCAAGGGACAGGGGGGTTTACAGATACGCAGTATTTT.

The table lists this clonotype with a few counts. V is TRBV6-1 and J is TRBJ2-3, with D perhaps TRBD1 or TRBD2 (5 bases each). This CDR3 is built from 14 residues. Germline lookup yields CDR1 MNHNS and CDR2 SASEGT. V was pared by 7 bases and J by 2 bases, with 13 bases between. The CDR3, as DNA: TGTGCCAGCAAACTCGGGGCAAACACAGATACGCAGTATTTT. This sequence encodes CASKLGANTDTQYF.

This chain uses TRBV5-1 with TRBJ2-1, with 8 bases fitting TRBD2. Germline-derived CDR1 and CDR2 are SGHRS and YFSETQ. The CDR3 is made up of 15 amino acids. Trimming took 4 bases from V and 3 from J; bases not matched to a gene: 6. CDR3 DNA sequence: TGCGCCAGCAGCGAATTTAGCGGGGACTACAATGAGCAGTTCTTC. It translates to CASSEFSGDYNEQFF. Filled out from reference TRBV5-1 and TRBJ2-1, the complete variable domain reads KAGVTQTPRYLIKTRGQQVTLSCSPISGHRSVSWYQQTPGQGLQFLFEYFSETQRNKGNFPGRFSGRQFSNSRSEMNVSTLELGDSALYLCASSEFSGDYNEQFFGPGTRLTVL.

This clonotype was seen a few times. This chain joins TRBV28 and TRBJ2-7; D perhaps matches TRBD2 (6 bases). V was shortened by 1 base and J by 3 bases, with 10 bases between the two germline ends. This CDR3 has 14 residues. Germline CDR1 reads MDHEN; CDR2 reads SYDVKM. The CDR3 sequence: CASSLLEGFYEQYF. In DNA form, the CDR3 reads TGTGCCAGCAGTTTATTGGAGGGGTTCTACGAGCAGTACTTC.

The chain has TRBV18 and TRBJ2-7; 13 nucleotides align to TRBD2. Per germline, CDR1 KGHSH and CDR2 LQKENI. V lost 1 base and J lost 0; bases outside the gene matches: 9. This CDR3 contains 19 residues. The CDR3 is CASSPLGLAGAEVSYEQYF. In DNA, the CDR3 is TGTGCCAGCTCACCACTAGGACTAGCGGGAGCTGAAGTCTCCTACGAGCAGTACTTC.

This clonotype appeared a few times. This chain connects TRBV12-3 or TRBV12-4 to TRBJ1-2, with TRBD1 matching over 9 bases. The V gene end was trimmed by 7 bases and the J gene end by 7 bases; junction bases not matched to a gene: 19. This CDR3 comprises 17 residues. The CDR3 nucleotides read TGTGCCAGCAATACACCGGGACAGGGCTTTCGTCAGCGTGGCTACACCTTC. It encodes CASNTPGQGFRQRGYTF.

The chain's CDR3 is CASSYGNRGAFF. CDR3 DNA sequence: TGTGCCAGCAGTTACGGAAACAGGGGAGCTTTCTTT. The J gene is TRBJ1-1, the V gene TRBV6-5, with 7 bases matching TRBD1. Germline-derived CDR1 and CDR2 are MNHEY and SVGAGI. The CDR3 sequence is 12 residues long. Unmatched junction bases numbered 4, after V lost 2 bases and J lost 10 bases.

This clonotype was seen repeatedly, ten times or more. The chain employs TRBV5-6 and TRBJ2-1; D not certain. Trimming took off 5 bases at V and 6 bases at J, with 6 bases between the two ends. The CDR3 is made up of 11 amino acids. Germline V gene sequence: CDR1 SGHDT, CDR2 YYEEEE. The chain's CDR3 is CASSLINEQFF. CDR3 in DNA: TGTGCCAGCAGTTTGATCAATGAGCAGTTCTTC. Supplemented by reference TRBV5-6 and TRBJ2-1, the full variable domain reads DAGVTQSPTHLIKTRGQQVTLRCSPKSGHDTVSWYQQALGQGPQFIFQYYEEEERQRGNFPDRFSGHQFPNYSSELNVNALLLGDSALYLCASSLINEQFFGPGTRLTVL.

This clonotype turned up a few times. The V call is TRBV20-1, the J call TRBJ1-3, with D possibly TRBD1 on 5 matching bases. V lost 1 base to trimming and J lost 3 bases, with 16 bases between them. The CDR3 is 16 amino acids. Germline-derived CDR1 and CDR2 are DFQATT and SNEGSKA (reference sequence). The CDR3 nucleotides are TGCAGTGCTAGAGGAAGGGGAACGGGCCTTGGAAACACCATATATTTT. Translated, it gives CSARGRGTGLGNTIYF.